Each of the 28 T cell receptor beta chains below was sequenced from the same sample in a study of T cells in Graves' hyperthyroidism and ophthalmopathy. Amplification of TCR beta CDR3 regions was performed using RNA transcripts as template. First-round RT-PCR with HTBI primers amplified the TCR CDR3 region. In TCRdb, the multiplex PCR reads were re-called with MiXCR into one record per CDR3 protein. The repertoire holds about 520,000 distinct CDR3 sequences, with roughly a quarter as singletons. The sequenced sample was blood. These receptors were taken from a woman between 25 and 40 years old with Graves' ophthalmopathy.

This clonotype has at least ten counts. The rearrangement uses TRBV6-1 and TRBJ2-6; tentatively, D is TRBD1 (5 bases). V was trimmed by 6 bases and J by 2 bases, leaving 8 bases between them. This CDR3 region has 14 residues. CDR1 MNHNS and CDR2 SASEGT come from the germline V gene. In DNA form, the CDR3 reads TGTGCCAGCAGATCAGGGACTGGGGCCAACGTCCTGACTTTC. Its translation: CASRSGTGANVLTF.

This clonotype was picked up many times. The rearrangement joins TRBV30 to TRBJ1-1; D is undetermined. Germline CDR1 reads GTSNPN; CDR2 reads SVGIG (reference sequence). The CDR3 has 11 residues. V shed 8 bases and J shed 4 bases, with 11 bases lying between them. DNA of the CDR3: TGTGCCGGAGAGCTTTTCACTGAAGCTTTCTTT. Translated, it gives CAGELFTEAFF.

This clonotype was seen at least ten times. This chain uses TRBV7-2 with TRBJ2-5; 14 nucleotides agree with TRBD2. The CDR3 consists of 15 residues. Germline V CDR1 and CDR2: SGHTA, FQGNSA. V lost 5 bases to trimming and J lost 5 bases; unmatched junction nucleotides: 4. The DNA for the CDR3 is TGTGCCAGCAGCACTAGGACTAGCGGGGGGGAGACCCAGTACTTC. Its protein is CASSTRTSGGETQYF. Full variable domain (remainder filled in from reference TRBV7-2 and TRBJ2-5): GAGVSQSPSNKVTEKGKDVELRCDPISGHTALYWYRQSLGQGLEFLIYFQGNSAPDKSGLPSDRFSAERTGGSVSTLTIQRTQQEDSAVYLCASSTRTSGGETQYFGPGTRLLVL.

This clonotype was observed many times. This chain uses TRBV30 with TRBJ1-1; perhaps TRBD1 as D (6 bases). Germline CDR1 and CDR2: GTSNPN and SVGIG (reference sequence). Trimming left V 0 bases short and J 2 bases short, with 10 bases between. The length of the CDR3 is 14 residues. The CDR3 spells CAWSVWGANTEAFF. The CDR3 nucleotides are TGTGCCTGGAGTGTATGGGGGGCCAACACTGAAGCTTTCTTT. Using reference TRBV30 and TRBJ1-1 for the parts outside the CDR3, the full variable domain is SQTIHQWPATLVQPVGSPLSLECTVEGTSNPNLYWYRQAAGRGLQLLFYSVGIGQISSEVPQNLSASRPQDRQFILSSKKLLLSDSGFYLCAWSVWGANTEAFFGQGTRLTVV.

In this sample, this clonotype turned up many times. This chain joins TRBV27 and TRBJ2-7, with D tentatively TRBD1 or TRBD2 (5 bases each). Trimming left V 0 bases short and J 2 bases short, with 11 bases between. The CDR3 has 15 amino acids. Per the germline V gene, CDR1 is MNHEY and CDR2 is SMNVEV (reference sequence). CDR3 sequence (DNA): TGTGCCAGCAGTTTATCGGGACCCCTCACCTACGAGCAGTACTTC. It specifies CASSLSGPLTYEQYF.

This clonotype was seen many times. V gene TRBV12-3 or TRBV12-4 combines with J gene TRBJ1-3; no clear D. The V end was cut by 7 bases, the J end by 0 bases, with 10 bases between. The CDR3 is 14 amino acids. The CDR3 protein is CASNGRNSGNTIYF. The CDR3 bases are TGTGCCAGCAATGGGCGCAACTCTGGAAACACCATATATTTT.

In this sample, this clonotype turned up many times. This chain uses TRBV2 with TRBJ1-1, with 8 bases fitting TRBD1. Germline CDR1 and CDR2: SNHLY and FYNNEI. The V gene end was trimmed by 6 bases and the J gene end by 5 bases; junction bases not matched to a gene: 8. This CDR3 comprises 14 residues. The CDR3 DNA follows: TGTGCCAGCAGAACCGGGACAGGTAGGACTGAAGCTTTCTTT. It translates to CASRTGTGRTEAFF. Together with reference TRBV2 and TRBJ1-1, the CDR3 gives the full variable domain: EPEVTQTPSHQVTQMGQEVILRCVPISNHLYFYWYRQILGQKVEFLVSFYNNEISEKSEIFDDQFSVERPDGSNFTLKIRSTKLEDSAMYFCASRTGTGRTEAFFGQGTRLTVV.

This clonotype was seen at least ten times. The DNA for the CDR3 is TGTGCCAGCAGTTTTTATCGCTCACCCCTCCACTTT. Translating it yields CASSFYRSPLHF. The chain employs TRBV12-3 or TRBV12-4 and TRBJ1-6; D is ambiguous. This CDR3 region has 12 residues. The ends were cut back, 3 bases at V and 10 bases at J, with 7 bases in the middle.

The V call is TRBV2, the J call TRBJ1-3; D gene uncertain. The CDR3 runs 14 residues. Looked up from germline, CDR1 is SNHLY and CDR2 is FYNNEI. Trimming pared 2 bases from V and 1 base from J, leaving 6 bases between. The CDR3 DNA sequence: TGTGCCAGCAGTGAACCAAGATCTGGAAACACCATATATTTT. Its translation is CASSEPRSGNTIYF.

In its sample, this clonotype was seen many times. This sequence joins TRBV28 and TRBJ2-7; either TRBD1 or TRBD2 may fit D (5 bases each). Trimming stripped 1 base from V and 3 bases from J, with 10 bases between. Germline values: CDR1 MDHEN, CDR2 SYDVKM. The CDR3 runs to 14 residues. In DNA, the CDR3 is TGTGCCAGCAGTTTATTAGGGGAGAACTACGAGCAGTACTTC. Its translation: CASSLLGENYEQYF. Drawing the rest from reference TRBV28 and TRBJ2-7, the complete variable domain is DVKVTQSSRYLVKRTGEKVFLECVQDMDHENMFWYRQDPGLGLRLIYFSYDVKMKEKGDIPEGYSVSREKKERFSLILESASTNQTSMYLCASSLLGENYEQYFGPGTRLTVT.

This clonotype was detected ten times or more. V gene TRBV20-1 combines with J gene TRBJ2-2, with TRBD2 matching over 9 bases. V lost 1 base and J lost 2; bases outside the gene matches: 2. The germline gives CDR1 DFQATT, CDR2 SNEGSKA (reference sequence). There are 15 residues in the CDR3. CDR3 bases: TGCAGTGCTAGAGCTAGCGGGGACAACACCGGGGAGCTGTTTTTT. Protein product: CSARASGDNTGELFF.

The V and J genes are TRBV5-1 and TRBJ1-1; no clear D. Looked up from germline, CDR1 is SGHRS and CDR2 is YFSETQ. Trimming took off 3 bases at V and 7 bases at J, with 13 bases between the two ends. There are 13 residues in the CDR3. Here the CDR3 reads CASSSREGGEAFF. The CDR3 DNA reads TGCGCCAGCAGCTCTCGAGAGGGAGGTGAAGCTTTCTTT.

The rearrangement joins TRBV6-1 to TRBJ1-1; the D gene is possibly TRBD1 (5 bases). The CDR3 contains 16 residues. Germline assignment: CDR1 MNHNS and CDR2 SASEGT. Between the trimmed V and J ends, which lost 7 bases and 1 base, there was a span of 19 bases. CDR3 sequence (DNA): TGTGCCAGCAACACACATGGAGGAGGGGCGAACACTGAAGCTTTCTTT. This sequence encodes CASNTHGGGANTEAFF.

This clonotype came up once. The chain employs TRBV12-3 or TRBV12-4 and TRBJ1-1, with D possibly matching TRBD1 (5 bases). Trimming left V 4 bases short and J 1 base short, with 19 bases between. This CDR3 has 17 residues. The CDR3 loop is CASSYSGGVEANTEAFF. CDR3 DNA sequence: TGTGCCAGCAGTTATTCCGGGGGAGTGGAAGCGAACACTGAAGCTTTCTTT.

This clonotype was detected many times. V and J are TRBV5-1 and TRBJ1-5; 9 positions match TRBD1. The CDR3 contains 15 residues. The germline V gene has CDR1 SGHRS and CDR2 YFSETQ. Losses at the gene ends were 3 bases for V and 7 bases for J; bases not matched to a gene: 8. The chain's CDR3 is CASSSGTGQYQPQHF. The CDR3 DNA reads as TGCGCCAGCAGCTCCGGGACAGGGCAGTACCAGCCCCAGCATTTT.

This clonotype was picked up many times. The J gene is TRBJ1-2, the V gene TRBV27; 9 bases align to TRBD1. Germline CDR1 reads MNHEY; CDR2 reads SMNVEV (reference sequence). Trimming removed 5 bases from V and 4 bases from J; junction bases left unmatched: 8. There are 15 residues in the CDR3. The CDR3 is CASSPRQGGTYGYTF. The CDR3 nucleotides read TGTGCCAGCAGTCCAAGACAGGGGGGGACCTATGGCTACACCTTC.

As to this clonotype: Possible read error: a much larger clone is one base away. V and J are TRBV7-9 and TRBJ2-4; a weak D match, TRBD1 (5 bases). CDR1 and CDR2 (germline): SEHNR, FQNEAQ (reference sequence). The CDR3 totals 13 residues. CDR3 nucleotide sequence: TGTGCCGGCAGCTCGGACACATTGGGCATTCAGTACTTC. As protein: CAGSSDTLGIQYF.

This clonotype came up many times. This chain connects TRBV11-1 to TRBJ1-1; D ambiguous. The CDR3 spans 13 residues. Trimming took 1 base from V and 5 from J, leaving 8 bases between them. Germline V CDR1 and CDR2: SGHAT, FQDESV (reference sequence). Written as DNA, the CDR3 is TGTGCCAGCAGCTTAGGGCATTGGACTGAAGCTTTCTTT. Its protein product is CASSLGHWTEAFF.

In its sample, this clonotype was seen many times. Sequence at one end of the junction differs from germline and may be a read error. The chain is built from TRBV10-3 and TRBJ2-4; TRBD1 aligns across 9 bases. The V gene's germline CDR1 is ENHRY and CDR2 SYGVKD. The CDR3 contains 16 residues. CDR3 sequence reads: CAISPGTGLAKNIKYF. The CDR3 nucleotides are TGTGCCATCAGTCCGGGGACAGGGCTAGCCAAAAACATTAAGTACTTC.

This clonotype has a count of ten or more. This rearrangement joins TRBV12-3 or TRBV12-4 to TRBJ1-2, with 7 bases lining up with TRBD1. With 7 bases clipped from V and 1 base from J, the junction kept 6 bases outside the gene matches. The CDR3 sequence is 14 residues long. The DNA of the CDR3 is TGTGCCAGCATACCAGGGGGTTTTAACTATGGCTACACCTTC. This sequence encodes CASIPGGFNYGYTF.

This clonotype has at least ten counts. This chain connects TRBV5-1 to TRBJ2-7, with a weak D call TRBD1 (5 bases). V was clipped by 2 bases and J by 5 bases, with 8 bases between them. CDR3 length equals 12 residues. Germline CDR1 and CDR2: SGHRS and YFSETQ. CDR3 sequence: CASSFQGHEQYF. For the CDR3, the DNA is TGCGCCAGCAGCTTTCAGGGTCACGAGCAGTACTTC. The full variable domain, with the rest looked up from reference TRBV5-1 and TRBJ2-7, is KAGVTQTPRYLIKTRGQQVTLSCSPISGHRSVSWYQQTPGQGLQFLFEYFSETQRNKGNFPGRFSGRQFSNSRSEMNVSTLELGDSALYLCASSFQGHEQYFGPGTRLTVT.

This clonotype was counted ten times or more. The chain carries TRBV5-1 and TRBJ2-7, with D unclear. Germline assignment: CDR1 SGHRS and CDR2 YFSETQ. The CDR3 contains 13 residues. V shed 0 bases and J shed 6 bases, with 10 bases lying between them. The CDR3 here is CASSLAGGSEQYF. The CDR3 DNA follows: TGCGCCAGCAGCTTGGCCGGCGGATCCGAGCAGTACTTC.

This clonotype was seen many times. This chain links TRBV10-3 with TRBJ1-3, with TRBD1 matching 9 bases. In germline, CDR1 is ENHRY, CDR2 SYGVKD. This CDR3 is built from 15 residues. V shed 7 bases, J shed 3 bases, and the junction held 7 bases outside the gene matches. The DNA of the CDR3 is TGTGCCATCAAGCCGGGACAGGGAATTGGAAACACCATATATTTT. Residues: CAIKPGQGIGNTIYF.

This clonotype was seen ten or more times. This sequence joins TRBV7-2 and TRBJ2-5, with 9 bases aligning to TRBD1. The germline V gene encodes CDR1 SGHTA and CDR2 FQGNSA. Trimming removed 4 bases from V and 7 bases from J; junction bases left unmatched: 10. The CDR3 is 15 residues long. The CDR3 nucleotides read TGTGCCAGCAGCTCGGGACAGGGTAGTGAGGGGACCCAGTACTTC. This sequence encodes CASSSGQGSEGTQYF.

The chain links TRBV7-2 to TRBJ1-1; a possible D gene is TRBD1 (6 bases). Trimming cost V 11 bases and J 4 bases, with 14 bases left between them. The CDR3 has 12 residues. Germline CDR1 is SGHTA and CDR2 is FQGNSA. CDR3 sequence: CAWIQGATEAFF. The CDR3, as DNA: TGTGCCTGGATACAGGGCGCCACTGAAGCTTTCTTT.

J is TRBJ2-7 and V is TRBV6-1, with 8 bases matching TRBD1. The CDR3 is made up of 15 amino acids. CDR1 and CDR2 from the germline V gene are MNHNS and SASEGT. Germline trimming cut 4 bases from V and 1 base from J; bases unmatched to any gene: 6. CDR3 nucleotide sequence: TGTGCCAGCAGTGCCCGGACAGGGCCGTCCTACGAGCAGTACTTC. Residues: CASSARTGPSYEQYF.

About this clonotype itself: Since the CDR3 does not end with the conserved phenylalanine or tryptophan, this likely comes from a read error. V and J are TRBV19 and TRBJ1-1; TRBD1 is a possible D gene (5 bases). The ends were cut back, 10 bases at V and 3 bases at J, with 15 bases in the middle. The CDR3 has 13 residues. CDR1 is LNHDA and CDR2 is SQIVND in the germline V gene (reference sequence). The CDR3 sequence is CATSDLGDTEAFV. The CDR3 DNA is TGTGCCACTTCTGACCTGGGGGACACTGAAGCTTTCGTT.

CDR3 sequence reads: CASSQDNTGELFF. CDR3 DNA: TGTGCCAGCAGCCAGGACAACACCGGGGAGCTGTTTTTT. The V call is TRBV28, the J call TRBJ2-2; D gene unclear. V gave up 6 bases and J gave up 2 bases, with 7 bases separating them. CDR3 length: 13 residues. CDR1 and CDR2 from the germline V gene are MDHEN and SYDVKM.